The 8 T cell receptor beta chains below were found in one sample sequenced in a study of vaccination and CD4 T cells after COVID-19. Sequencing of cultured CD4+ T cell DNA used the Oncomine TCR Beta short-read assay. A single record per CDR3 protein comes from TCRdb applying MiXCR to the PCR reads. Of about 22,000 distinct CDR3 sequences listed, over 45% are singletons. These receptors' antigens are unknown. Treatment meaning: roughly 11-day PBMC culture with coronavirus spike peptide pools or control peptides (ViraFEST assay). Sequencing was carried out using CD4+ T cells from blood, cultured in vitro. The source is a human donor who had recovered from COVID-19.

The chain links TRBV6-1 to TRBJ2-7, with TRBD2 matching 9 bases. V gave up 6 bases and J gave up 3 bases; unmatched junction bases: 3. Germline-derived CDR1 and CDR2 are MNHNS and SASEGT. The CDR3 has 13 amino acids. The CDR3 DNA is TGTGCCAGCAGCCTAGCGGGGCTCTACGAGCAGTACTTC. Translating it yields CASSLAGLYEQYF.

The CDR3 is CASRRTSGGYTDTQYF. CDR3 DNA sequence: TGTGCCAGTAGACGGACTAGCGGAGGCTACACAGATACGCAGTATTTT. The chain links TRBV19 to TRBJ2-3, with 10 bases lining up with TRBD2. V was pared by 6 bases and J by 2 bases, with 8 bases of the junction left unmatched. This CDR3 spans 16 amino acids. The germline V gene has CDR1 LNHDA and CDR2 SQIVND (reference sequence).

This clonotype appeared a single time. This chain links TRBV6-2 or TRBV6-3 with TRBJ1-1, with D unclear. V gave up 5 bases and J gave up 0 bases, with 7 bases separating them. The CDR3 is 13 residues long. CDR1 and CDR2 (germline): MNHEY, SVGEGT. The CDR3 loop reads CASSRPMNTEAFF. DNA of the CDR3: TGTGCCAGCAGTAGACCCATGAACACTGAAGCTTTCTTT.

The chain links TRBV2 to TRBJ1-3; D is possibly TRBD1 (5 bases). V was shortened by 4 bases and J by 2 bases, with 6 bases between the two germline ends. Germline V CDR1 and CDR2: SNHLY, FYNNEI. This CDR3 comprises 13 residues. The DNA for the CDR3 is TGTGCCAGCAGTGCGGGGGCTGGAAACACCATATATTTT. Its protein product is CASSAGAGNTIYF.

The gene calls are TRBV15 and TRBJ1-1; no clear D. The CDR3 covers 15 residues. With 0 bases removed from V and 5 bases from J, the gap between germline ends came to 13 bases. CDR1 LNHNV and CDR2 YYDKDF come from the germline V gene (reference sequence). CDR3 amino acids: CATSRDVGGRTEAFF. The CDR3, as DNA: TGTGCCACCAGCAGAGATGTTGGCGGAAGAACTGAAGCTTTCTTT.

As for this clonotype: One end of the junction varies from germline; a read error may be responsible. This sequence joins TRBV6-2 or TRBV6-3 and TRBJ2-1; D is possibly TRBD2 (6 bases). Germline values: CDR1 MNHEY, CDR2 SVGEGT. The CDR3 runs to 12 residues. DNA of the CDR3: TGTGCCAGCAGTTACTCGACGGGGGAGCAGTTCTTT. It is translated as CASSYSTGEQFF.

The chain recombines TRBV20-1 with TRBJ2-5; D is possibly TRBD1 (5 bases). V was clipped by 6 bases and J by 2 bases, with 13 bases between them. This CDR3 is 13 amino acids long. The germline CDR1 and CDR2 sequences are DFQATT and SNEGSKA (reference sequence). The CDR3 protein is CSASRVAQETQYF. The CDR3, as DNA: TGCAGTGCGAGCAGGGTAGCTCAAGAGACCCAGTACTTC.

This chain connects TRBV12-3 or TRBV12-4 to TRBJ1-2; 9 bases line up with TRBD1. With V trimmed by 6 bases and J by 3 bases, 8 bases remained unmatched. The CDR3 totals 15 residues. CDR3 DNA sequence: TGTGCCAGCAGAGGTGGGACAGGGATGGACTATGGCTACACCTTC. Encoded protein: CASRGGTGMDYGYTF.